This T cell receptor beta chain appears in the sequencing data of a study of metastatic and nonmetastatic thyroid tumors. Background on the study: Comparative analysis of repertoires was undertaken across blood and tumor or nodule tissue obtained from malignant and benign thyroid patients.

Thyroid surgery was preceded by no treatment in any patient. In the authors' methods: Building a distant-metastasis classifier for papillary thyroid cancer drew on CDR3 differences across clinicopathological groups. TCRdb re-analyzed the PCR reads through MiXCR. The V and J calls come from TCRdb's annotation, not from the publication. There are about 19,000 clones in the sample; 20% to 30% occur only once, and around 3.3% lies in the top ten. This TCR was recovered from a male donor with papillary thyroid cancer or a benign thyroid nodule (not recorded which). Some clones in this sample may be carry-over from other donors' samples. Sequencing was performed on blood.

The CDR3 DNA reads as TGTGCCAGCTCCCCGGGACAGGTGGACTATGGCTACACCTTC. Its translation is CASSPGQVDYGYTF. This sequence joins TRBV18 and TRBJ1-2; TRBD1 matches at 8 bases. Germline V gene data show CDR1 as KGHSH and CDR2 as LQKENI. The CDR3 has 14 residues. Trimming at V came to 6 bases and at J to 3 bases, leaving 6 bases not matched to a gene.